This T cell receptor beta chain was identified during a study of read filtering for tumor transcriptome and immune sequencing. Sampling of bone marrow took place during active disease in every patient. This clonotype was seen many times. Its specificity is not known. General study results and limits: IR-seq captured clonotypes deeper and more reliably than RNA-seq. Dropping single-read clonotypes raised IR-seq and RNA-seq shared-clonotype correlation.

Germline lookup yields CDR1 DFQATT and CDR2 SNEGSKA (reference sequence). V lost 2 bases and J lost 7, with 6 bases in between. The CDR3 covers 11 residues. This library used 300 to 500 ng RNA and molecular barcoded adaptors spanning alpha/delta and beta/gamma chains. TCRdb recomputed calls from the reads with MiXCR, one row per CDR3 protein. The sample records 120,000 or so distinct CDR3 sequences, approximately 12% being singletons. V and J are TRBV20-1 and TRBJ2-1; D is unresolved. The TCR originated in a donor aged 40 or older with multiple myeloma. The sequenced sample was a population of CD138-negative cells sorted from bone marrow. CDR3 sequence: CSARIDNEQFF. The CDR3 DNA reads TGCAGTGCTAGAATAGATAATGAGCAGTTCTTC.